This T cell receptor beta chain is drawn from a study of blood T cell repertoires in COVID-19. This table comes from immunoSEQ multiplex PCR, and its TCRdb copy is limited to in-frame clones, with some not included. Here the sample spans about 94,000 clones, about four fifths being singletons. The CDR3 runs to 15 residues. V lost 0 bases, J lost 8 bases, and 5 bases stayed unmatched. Germline CDR1 and CDR2: SGHRS and YFSETQ. Sequencing used peripheral blood. The chain recombines TRBV5-1 with TRBJ2-7, with 13 bases identical to TRBD2. The clonotype comes from a human donor in a cohort sampled during active COVID-19. CDR3 protein: CASSLGGTSGNKQYF. CDR3 nucleotide sequence: TGCGCCAGCAGCTTGGGTGGGACTAGCGGGAATAAGCAGTACTTC.